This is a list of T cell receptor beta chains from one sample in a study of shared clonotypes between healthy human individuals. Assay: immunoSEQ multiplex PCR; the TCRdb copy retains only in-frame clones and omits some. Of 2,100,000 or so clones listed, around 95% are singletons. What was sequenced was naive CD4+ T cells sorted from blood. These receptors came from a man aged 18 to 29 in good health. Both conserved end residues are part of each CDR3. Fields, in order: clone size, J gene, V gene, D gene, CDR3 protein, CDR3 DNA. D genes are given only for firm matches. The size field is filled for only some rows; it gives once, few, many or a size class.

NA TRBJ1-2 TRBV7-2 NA CASSRGTPVSGYTF TGTGCCAGCAGCCGGGGGACACCGGTTTCTGGCTACACCTTC
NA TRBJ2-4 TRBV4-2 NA CASSQDQGIAEETKNIQYF TGTGCCAGCAGCCAAGATCAGGGTATAGCCGAGGAAACCAAAAACATTCAGTACTTC
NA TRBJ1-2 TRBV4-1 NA CASSPRTLEGYTF TGCGCCAGCAGCCCCCGGACCTTGGAAGGCTACACCTTC
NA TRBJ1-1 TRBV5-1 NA CASSVTGSPTEAFF TGCGCCAGCAGCGTTACAGGGTCGCCCACTGAAGCTTTCTTT
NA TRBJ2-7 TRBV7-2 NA CASSLRQLSYEQYF TGTGCCAGCAGCTTAAGACAGCTCTCCTACGAGCAGTACTTC
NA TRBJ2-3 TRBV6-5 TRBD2 CASSYSSGASTDTQYF TGTGCCAGCAGTTATTCTAGCGGGGCTAGCACAGATACGCAGTATTTT
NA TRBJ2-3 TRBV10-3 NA CAISVWPDTQYF TGTGCCATCAGTGTCTGGCCAGATACGCAGTATTTT
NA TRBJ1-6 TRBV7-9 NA CASSLRRQDNSPLHF TGTGCCAGCAGCTTACGGCGGCAGGATAATTCACCCCTCCACTTT
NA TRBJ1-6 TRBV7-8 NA CASSRSLSSYNSPLHF TGTGCCAGCAGCCGGTCTCTCAGCTCCTATAATTCACCCCTCCACTTT
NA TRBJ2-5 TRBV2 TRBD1 CASKQDRAPQETQYF TGTGCCAGCAAACAGGACAGGGCCCCCCAAGAGACCCAGTACTTC
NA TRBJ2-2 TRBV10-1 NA CASSETGGLTGELFF TGCGCCAGCAGTGAGACTGGGGGTCTCACCGGGGAGCTGTTTTTT
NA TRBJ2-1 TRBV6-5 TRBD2 CASSLGLAGGAEQFF TGTGCCAGCAGCCTCGGACTAGCGGGAGGAGCTGAGCAGTTCTTC
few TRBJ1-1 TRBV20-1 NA CSAQKDPRAFF TGCAGTGCTCAGAAGGATCCAAGAGCTTTCTTT
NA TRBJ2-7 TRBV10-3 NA CAISPGTRLDF TGTGCCATCAGTCCCGGGACTCGTTTGGACTTC
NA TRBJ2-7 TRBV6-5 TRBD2 CASSYSSGGTYEQYF TGTGCCAGCAGTTACTCTAGCGGGGGGACTTACGAGCAGTACTTC
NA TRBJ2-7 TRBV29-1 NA CSVVGRTYEQYF TGCAGCGTTGTCGGCAGGACCTACGAGCAGTACTTC
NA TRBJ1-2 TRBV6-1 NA CASSERIGVYGYTF TGTGCCAGCAGTGAAAGGATAGGAGTCTATGGCTACACCTTC
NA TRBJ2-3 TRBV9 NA CASSKIAVNTDTQYF TGTGCCAGCAGCAAAATAGCGGTCAACACAGATACGCAGTATTTT
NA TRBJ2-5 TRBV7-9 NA CASSRRREETQYF TGTGCCAGCAGCCGGAGGAGGGAGGAGACCCAGTACTTC
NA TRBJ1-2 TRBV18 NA CASSPRNTYYGYTF TGTGCCAGCTCTCCCCGTAATACATACTATGGCTACACCTTC
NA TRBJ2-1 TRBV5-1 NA CASSRREHMYNEQFF TGCGCCAGCAGCCGCCGGGAGCACATGTACAATGAGCAGTTCTTC
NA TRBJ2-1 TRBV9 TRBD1 CASSAYRPGQFNNEQFF TGTGCCAGCAGCGCCTACCGACCGGGACAGTTTAACAATGAGCAGTTCTTC
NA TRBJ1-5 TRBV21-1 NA CASSKRGGRNQPQHF TGTGCCAGCAGCAAAAGAGGGGGGAGGAATCAGCCCCAGCATTTT
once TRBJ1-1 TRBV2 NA CASIGGFTEAFF TGTGCCAGCATCGGAGGTTTCACTGAAGCTTTCTTT
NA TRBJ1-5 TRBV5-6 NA CASALGGAHQPQHF TGTGCCAGCGCCTTAGGGGGGGCTCATCAGCCCCAGCATTTT
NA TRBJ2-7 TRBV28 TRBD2 CASSLTRPSGYEQYF TGTGCCAGCAGTTTAACCCGGCCTAGCGGGTACGAGCAGTACTTC
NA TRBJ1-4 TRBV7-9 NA CASALVQSGEKLFF TGTGCCAGCGCCCTGGTGCAGTCCGGTGAAAAACTGTTTTTT
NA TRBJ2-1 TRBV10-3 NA CAISEQYPSYNEQFF TGTGCCATCAGTGAACAGTACCCATCCTACAATGAGCAGTTCTTC
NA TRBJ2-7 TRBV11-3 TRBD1 CASSLDRGTSEQYF TGTGCCAGCAGCCTAGACAGGGGGACGTCAGAGCAGTACTTC
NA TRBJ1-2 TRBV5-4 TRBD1 CASAFGRDRANYGYTF TGTGCCAGCGCATTTGGCCGGGACAGAGCTAACTATGGCTACACCTTC
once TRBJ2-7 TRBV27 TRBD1 CASSSYRTGRDEQYF TGTGCCAGCAGTTCCTATAGGACAGGGCGGGACGAGCAGTACTTC
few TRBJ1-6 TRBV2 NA CASSEVPGTPLHF TGTGCCAGCAGTGAAGTCCCGGGCACACCCCTCCACTTT
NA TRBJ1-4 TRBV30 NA CAWSPGRSSTTEELFF TGTGCCTGGAGCCCTGGCCGGTCATCCACGACAGAAGAACTGTTTTTT
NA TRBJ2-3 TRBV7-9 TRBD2 CASSLATSGGNTQYF TGTGCCAGCAGCTTAGCTACTAGCGGGGGGAATACGCAGTATTTT
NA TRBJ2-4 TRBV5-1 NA CASSLTVAKNIQYF TGCGCCAGCAGCCTGACAGTTGCCAAAAACATTCAGTACTTC
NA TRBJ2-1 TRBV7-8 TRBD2 CASSFASGGVEEQFF TGTGCCAGCAGCTTCGCTAGCGGGGGGGTTGAGGAGCAGTTCTTC
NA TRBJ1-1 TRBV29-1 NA CSVEPGGTEAFF TGCAGCGTTGAGCCCGGGGGCACTGAAGCTTTCTTT
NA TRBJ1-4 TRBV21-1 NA CASSKWNEKLFF TGTGCCAGCAGCAAATGGAATGAAAAACTGTTTTTT
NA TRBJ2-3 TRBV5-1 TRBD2 CATTSGFSTDTQYF TGCGCCACGACTAGCGGGTTTAGCACAGATACGCAGTATTTT
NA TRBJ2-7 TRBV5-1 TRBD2 CASTRGGSYEQYF TGCGCCAGCACCCGGGGGGGCTCCTACGAGCAGTACTTC